The 29 T cell receptor beta chains listed next were all sequenced from one sample in a study of T cells in Graves' hyperthyroidism and ophthalmopathy. Researchers took RNA transcripts and amplified the TCR beta CDR3 regions from them. TCR CDR3 regions were first amplified by RT-PCR with HTBI primers. TCRdb reprocessed the multiplex PCR reads via MiXCR and lists one record per CDR3 protein. The table includes 500,000 or so distinct CDR3 sequences, roughly 17% detected once. The sequencing sample was made of blood. The receptor set was obtained from a woman younger than 35 with Graves' ophthalmopathy.

The sample holds a few counts of this clonotype. The V call is TRBV6-5, the J call TRBJ2-2; no clear D. The CDR3 consists of 13 residues. Deletions cut 0 bases from V and 8 bases from J, with 7 bases between. In germline, CDR1 is MNHEY, CDR2 SVGAGI. The CDR3 nucleotides read TGTGCCAGCAGTTACTCGAGTTCAGGGGAGCTGTTTTTT. This sequence encodes CASSYSSSGELFF.

In its sample, this clonotype was seen a few times. This chain uses TRBV7-8 with TRBJ1-6; 9 positions agree with TRBD1. With V trimmed by 5 bases and J by 8 bases, 10 bases remained unmatched. The CDR3 sequence is 16 residues long. Germline V gene data show CDR1 as SGHVS and CDR2 as FQNEAQ. The CDR3 loop is CASSPDRGNKDSPLHF. In DNA form, the CDR3 reads TGTGCCAGCAGCCCAGACAGGGGGAATAAGGATTCACCCCTCCACTTT.

This clonotype was found many times. This chain joins TRBV28 and TRBJ2-6; D is undetermined. Trimming stripped 1 base from V and 1 base from J, with 8 bases between. Germline CDR1 MDHEN, CDR2 SYDVKM. The CDR3 runs to 16 residues. The CDR3 DNA reads TGTGCCAGCAGTTTATACGTACGATCTGGGGCCAACGTCCTGACTTTC. This encodes CASSLYVRSGANVLTF.

This clonotype has ten or more counts. The chain has TRBV2 and TRBJ1-2; D unclear. The germline V gene encodes CDR1 SNHLY and CDR2 FYNNEI. The ends were cut back, 3 bases at V and 7 bases at J, with 3 bases in the middle. The CDR3 consists of 10 residues. The CDR3 DNA reads TGTGCCAGCAGTGAGAGTGGCTACACCTTC. As protein: CASSESGYTF.

The chain couples TRBV2 to TRBJ2-1; TRBD2 matches 11 bases. There are 16 residues in the CDR3. In germline, CDR1 is SNHLY, CDR2 FYNNEI. Trimming took 0 bases from V and 5 from J; bases not matched to a gene: 3. The chain's CDR3 is CASSEAGTSGHNEQFF. The DNA for the CDR3 is TGTGCCAGCAGTGAAGCGGGGACTAGCGGCCACAATGAGCAGTTCTTC.

The rearrangement links TRBV20-1 to TRBJ2-1; unclear D gene. The V gene lost 6 bases and the J gene lost 4 bases, with 16 bases spanning the gap. This CDR3 is built from 14 residues. Germline loops: CDR1 DFQATT, CDR2 SNEGSKA (reference sequence). The CDR3 DNA reads TGCAGTGCGATTTTCCAGGAAGTATACAATGAGCAGTTCTTC. Amino acid sequence: CSAIFQEVYNEQFF.

This clonotype appeared many times. This chain joins TRBV28 and TRBJ1-1; possibly TRBD1 for D (5 bases). The CDR3 runs 13 residues. Germline V gene data show CDR1 as MDHEN and CDR2 as SYDVKM. Trimming pared 5 bases from V and 7 bases from J, leaving 14 bases between. CDR3 sequence: CASSITGFGEAFF. Written as DNA, the CDR3 is TGTGCCAGCAGTATTACAGGTTTTGGTGAAGCTTTCTTT. Supplemented by reference TRBV28 and TRBJ1-1, the full variable domain reads DVKVTQSSRYLVKRTGEKVFLECVQDMDHENMFWYRQDPGLGLRLIYFSYDVKMKEKGDIPEGYSVSREKKERFSLILESASTNQTSMYLCASSITGFGEAFFGQGTRLTVV.

CDR3 region: CATSTASQETQYF. In DNA, the CDR3 is TGTGCCACCAGCACAGCAAGCCAAGAGACCCAGTACTTC. The V call is TRBV15, the J call TRBJ2-5; no firm D call. V shed 4 bases and J shed 1 base, with 7 bases lying between them. Germline V CDR1 and CDR2: LNHNV, YYDKDF (reference sequence). This CDR3 region has 13 residues. Looking up the rest from reference TRBV15 and TRBJ2-5 gives the full variable domain: DAMVIQNPRYQVTQFGKPVTLSCSQTLNHNVMYWYQQKSSQAPKLLFHYYDKDFNNEADTPDNFQSRRPNTSFCFLDIRSPGLGDTAMYLCATSTASQETQYFGPGTRLLVL.

The rearrangement uses TRBV28 and TRBJ2-4, with 8 positions matching TRBD1. V was pared by 5 bases and J by 6 bases, with 9 bases of the junction left unmatched. This CDR3 contains 15 residues. The germline gives CDR1 MDHEN, CDR2 SYDVKM. The CDR3 bases are TGTGCCAGCAGTACTTGGACAGGGTCTGGAAACATTCAGTACTTC. Translated: CASSTWTGSGNIQYF. Full variable domain (rest looked up from reference TRBV28 and TRBJ2-4): DVKVTQSSRYLVKRTGEKVFLECVQDMDHENMFWYRQDPGLGLRLIYFSYDVKMKEKGDIPEGYSVSREKKERFSLILESASTNQTSMYLCASSTWTGSGNIQYFGAGTRLSVL.

The V call is TRBV4-3, the J call TRBJ1-4; D possibly corresponds to TRBD1 (5 bases). Germline CDR1 reads LGHNA; CDR2 reads YSLEER. The length of the CDR3 is 15 residues. Trimming took 4 bases from V and 9 from J, leaving 18 bases between them. CDR3 in DNA: TGCGCCAGCAGCCTCCTCGGGACCCTCGGCCAAAAACTGTTTTTT. Its protein is CASSLLGTLGQKLFF.

This clonotype was recorded a few times. The chain combines TRBV10-3 with TRBJ1-1; D may be TRBD1 (5 bases). Trimming stripped 4 bases from V and 5 bases from J, with 26 bases between. This CDR3 region has 18 residues. The germline CDR1 and CDR2 sequences are ENHRY and SYGVKD. The CDR3 nucleotides are TGTGCCATCAGTGTCGTAGGGGTAAGATCCGGGGCCTCTACTGAAGCTTTCTTT. Its protein product is CAISVVGVRSGASTEAFF.

This clonotype was observed at least ten times. The V call is TRBV11-2, the J call TRBJ2-1; 13 bases fit TRBD2. This CDR3 region has 15 residues. Germline V gene lookup returns CDR1 SGHAT and CDR2 FQNNGV. J was trimmed by 9 bases and V by 4 bases; bases with no gene match: 6. In nucleotides, the CDR3 is TGTGCCAGCAGCTCACTAGCGGGGGGGCCTGCTGAGCAGTTCTTC. Protein sequence: CASSSLAGGPAEQFF.

This clonotype was counted only a few times. An end of the junction differs from the germline gene, which may be a read error. V usage is TRBV7-7 and J usage is TRBJ2-1, with 7 positions matching TRBD2. This CDR3 comprises 21 residues. From germline, CDR1 is SSHAT and CDR2 FNYEAQ (reference sequence). The CDR3 loop is CASSLAPFAAAGRASYNEQFF. CDR3 in DNA: TGTGCTAGCAGCTTAGCCCCGTTCGCTGCAGCGGGAAGGGCTTCTTACAATGAGCAGTTCTTC. Variable domain in full (rest from reference TRBV7-7 and TRBJ2-1): GAGVSQSPRYKVTKRGQDVTLRCDPISSHATLYWYQQALGQGPEFLTYFNYEAQPDKSGLPSDRFSAERPEGSISTLTIQRTEQRDSAMYRCASSLAPFAAAGRASYNEQFFGPGTRLTVL.

This clonotype was seen a few times. The chain employs TRBV4-1 and TRBJ1-1; maybe TRBD1 (5 bases). This CDR3 region has 12 residues. Deletions cut 3 bases from V and 6 bases from J, with 8 bases between. CDR1 is MGHRA and CDR2 is YSYEKL in the germline V gene. CDR3 DNA sequence: TGCGCCAGCAGCCAGGGGGGGGCTGAAGCTTTCTTT. It yields the protein CASSQGGAEAFF.

Ten or more counts support this clonotype. The CDR3 DNA sequence: TGCGCCAGCAGCGCCGGACTAGCGGGCACAGATACGCAGTATTTT. It codes for CASSAGLAGTDTQYF. The chain is built from TRBV5-1 and TRBJ2-3; 10 bases map to TRBD2. Trimming cost V 4 bases and J 1 base; bases outside gene matches: 3. Per germline, CDR1 SGHRS and CDR2 YFSETQ. The CDR3 has 15 amino acids.

This clonotype appeared many times. The CDR3 DNA sequence: TGTGCCAGCAGTGGACGGGACAGGGGGTATGGCTACACCTTC. Encoded protein: CASSGRDRGYGYTF. This chain uses TRBV7-9 with TRBJ1-2; 11 positions match TRBD1. The V segment lost 6 bases and the J segment 5 bases; nucleotides outside the gene matches: 5. The CDR3 contains 14 residues. From germline, CDR1 is SEHNR and CDR2 FQNEAQ (reference sequence).

This clonotype was seen many times. The V and J genes are TRBV28 and TRBJ1-5; D not certain. With 2 bases removed from V and 9 bases from J, the gap between germline ends came to 5 bases. Germline V gene data show CDR1 as MDHEN and CDR2 as SYDVKM. This CDR3 is 11 amino acids long. The CDR3 sequence: CASSLPGPQHF. CDR3 DNA: TGTGCCAGCAGTTTACCGGGGCCCCAGCATTTT.

This clonotype was detected ten times or more. The chain employs TRBV10-3 and TRBJ2-7, with a weak D call TRBD1 (5 bases). Germline V CDR1 and CDR2: ENHRY, SYGVKD. The CDR3 totals 15 residues. V shed 0 bases and J shed 2 bases, with 11 bases lying between them. The CDR3 protein is CAISESDRITYEQYF. For the CDR3, the DNA is TGTGCCATCAGTGAGTCTGACAGAATCACCTACGAGCAGTACTTC.

The V gene is TRBV18, the J gene TRBJ1-2; TRBD1 matches 7 bases. The junction had 12 bases not matched to a gene; V was cut back by 3 bases and J by 8 bases. The germline CDR1 and CDR2 sequences are KGHSH and LQKENI. The CDR3 extends over 15 amino acids. The CDR3 sequence: CASSPNQQGPRGYTF. In nucleotides, the CDR3 is TGTGCCAGCTCACCGAACCAACAGGGGCCACGAGGCTACACCTTC. Together with reference TRBV18 and TRBJ1-2, the CDR3 gives the full variable domain: NAGVMQNPRHLVRRRGQEARLRCSPMKGHSHVYWYRQLPEEGLKFMVYLQKENIIDESGMPKERFSAEFPKEGPSILRIQQVVRGDSAAYFCASSPNQQGPRGYTFGSGTRLTVV.

V usage is TRBV4-1 and J usage is TRBJ1-1, with D tentatively TRBD1 (6 bases). Trimming left V 1 base short and J 7 bases short, with 19 bases between. The germline V gene has CDR1 MGHRA and CDR2 YSYEKL. The CDR3 extends over 16 amino acids. The CDR3: CASSQVGGGEIGEAFF. Written as DNA, the CDR3 is TGCGCCAGCAGCCAAGTGGGAGGGGGAGAAATCGGTGAAGCTTTCTTT.

CDR3 amino acids: CASSQQLISGANVLTF. The CDR3, as DNA: TGTGCCAGCAGCCAACAGCTTATCTCTGGGGCCAACGTCCTGACTTTC. The gene calls are TRBV7-8 and TRBJ2-6; D not resolved. The CDR3 has 16 amino acids. In germline, CDR1 is SGHVS, CDR2 FQNEAQ. V lost 5 bases and J lost 0, with 11 bases in between.

A few counts support this clonotype. The chain couples TRBV20-1 to TRBJ1-4, with D hard to call. The length of the CDR3 is 16 residues. V shed 0 bases and J shed 8 bases, with 19 bases lying between them. Germline V gene sequence: CDR1 DFQATT, CDR2 SNEGSKA (reference sequence). The CDR3 protein is CSARDPWTKRREKLFF. CDR3 DNA sequence: TGCAGTGCTAGAGACCCCTGGACTAAACGTCGGGAAAAACTGTTTTTT.

This clonotype was detected many times. The V and J genes are TRBV20-1 and TRBJ2-7; tentatively, D is TRBD2 (5 bases). Germline-derived CDR1 and CDR2 are DFQATT and SNEGSKA (reference sequence). V was clipped by 6 bases and J by 0 bases, with 15 bases between them. This CDR3 region has 14 residues. CDR3 amino acids: CSALGQRTSYEQYF. DNA for the CDR3: TGCAGTGCCCTGGGCCAGCGGACCTCCTACGAGCAGTACTTC.

This clonotype was recorded many times. The rearrangement links TRBV7-9 to TRBJ2-7, with a tentative D call TRBD1 (6 bases). Germline V lookup: CDR1 SEHNR, CDR2 FQNEAQ (reference sequence). The V end was cut by 5 bases, the J end by 0 bases, with 14 bases between. The CDR3 totals 15 residues. Written as DNA, the CDR3 is TGTGCCAGCAGCCAAGGGGTGGACAGCTCCTACGAGCAGTACTTC. Translation: CASSQGVDSSYEQYF. Complete variable domain (other parts from reference TRBV7-9 and TRBJ2-7): DTGVSQNPRHKITKRGQNVTFRCDPISEHNRLYWYRQTLGQGPEFLTYFQNEAQLEKSRLLSDRFSAERPKGSFSTLEIQRTEQGDSAMYLCASSQGVDSSYEQYFGPGTRLTVT.

There are a few counts of this clonotype. The chain has TRBV11-2 and TRBJ2-2; unclear D gene. This CDR3 has 14 amino acids. CDR1 is SGHAT and CDR2 is FQNNGV in the germline V gene. The V end lost 5 bases, the J end lost 3 bases, and 10 bases lay between the germline ends. The CDR3: CASSPFSDTGELFF. For the CDR3, the DNA is TGTGCCAGCAGCCCATTCAGCGACACCGGGGAGCTGTTTTTT.

Remarks on this clonotype: A much larger clone is a single base away; this may be a read error. The chain links TRBV27 to TRBJ2-7; D is undetermined. Germline values: CDR1 MNHEY, CDR2 SMNVEV (reference sequence). CDR3 size: 13 residues. CDR3 protein: CASSVSPNYERYF. The CDR3 DNA sequence: TGTGCCAGCAGTGTATCACCAAACTACGAGCGGTACTTC.

The CDR3 here is CASSYSSGQGAGQPQHF. CDR3 in DNA: TGTGCCAGCAGTTACTCTTCGGGACAGGGGGCTGGGCAGCCCCAGCATTTT. The chain uses TRBV6-5 and TRBJ1-5; 12 bases agree with TRBD1. In germline, CDR1 is MNHEY, CDR2 SVGAGI. The CDR3 is 17 residues long. V lost 0 bases to trimming and J lost 7 bases; unmatched junction nucleotides: 7.

The gene calls are TRBV20-1 and TRBJ2-5; possibly TRBD1 or TRBD2 for D (5 bases each). The germline CDR1 and CDR2 sequences are DFQATT and SNEGSKA (reference sequence). V lost 5 bases and J lost 4, with 14 bases in between. The CDR3 consists of 13 residues. The CDR3 DNA sequence: TGCAGTGCTGATACTACTAGGGGAGAGACCCAGTACTTC. It is translated as CSADTTRGETQYF.

This clonotype was picked up many times. The V and J genes are TRBV28 and TRBJ1-2; D is unresolved. Germline V gene data show CDR1 as MDHEN and CDR2 as SYDVKM. This CDR3 region has 12 residues. Trimming pared 4 bases from V and 5 bases from J, leaving 8 bases between. The CDR3 coding sequence is TGTGCCAGCAGTTATACCTCGTATGGCTACACCTTC. Translating gives CASSYTSYGYTF.